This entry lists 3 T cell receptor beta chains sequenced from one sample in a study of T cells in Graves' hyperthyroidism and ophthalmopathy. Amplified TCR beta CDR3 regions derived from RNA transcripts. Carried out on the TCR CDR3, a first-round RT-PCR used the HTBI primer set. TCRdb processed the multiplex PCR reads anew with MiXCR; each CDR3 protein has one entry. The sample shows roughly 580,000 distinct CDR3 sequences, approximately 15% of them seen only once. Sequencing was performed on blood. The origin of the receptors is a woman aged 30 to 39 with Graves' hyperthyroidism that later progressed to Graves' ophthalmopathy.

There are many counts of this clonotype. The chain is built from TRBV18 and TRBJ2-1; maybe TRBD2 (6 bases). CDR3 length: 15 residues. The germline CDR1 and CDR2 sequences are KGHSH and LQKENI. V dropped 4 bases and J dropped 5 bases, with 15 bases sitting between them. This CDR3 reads CASSHPGLRDNEQFF. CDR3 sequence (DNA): TGTGCCAGCTCACACCCGGGACTTAGGGACAATGAGCAGTTCTTC.

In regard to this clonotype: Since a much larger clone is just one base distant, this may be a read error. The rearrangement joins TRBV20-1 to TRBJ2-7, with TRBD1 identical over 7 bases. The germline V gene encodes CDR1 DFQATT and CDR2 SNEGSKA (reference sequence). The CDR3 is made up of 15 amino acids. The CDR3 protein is CSAIYPSDRLYERYF. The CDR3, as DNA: TGCAGTGCTATTTACCCCTCGGACAGGCTCTACGAGCGGTACTTC.

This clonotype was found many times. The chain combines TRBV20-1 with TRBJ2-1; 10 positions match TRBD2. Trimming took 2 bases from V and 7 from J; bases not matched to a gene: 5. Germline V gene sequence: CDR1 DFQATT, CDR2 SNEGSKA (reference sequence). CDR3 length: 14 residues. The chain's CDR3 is CSARLAGEWNEQFF. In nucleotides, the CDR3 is TGCAGTGCTAGACTAGCGGGAGAATGGAATGAGCAGTTCTTC.